The 9 T cell receptor beta chains given below trace back to one sample, sequenced in a study of OX40 agonist ivuxolimab in advanced cancers. Generated by immunoSEQ multiplex PCR, the TCRdb table keeps only in-frame clones and is missing some. The profile shows 100,000 to 150,000 clones, about nine tenths of them singletons. This specimen consisted of CD4+ or CD8+ T cells sorted from blood, obtained in a trial of the OX40 agonist ivuxolimab. The receptors shown here come from an adult with an advanced solid tumor such as melanoma, head and neck, liver or kidney cancer.

The chain recombines TRBV7-6 with TRBJ2-7; 7 bases align to TRBD1. Germline V gives CDR1 SGHVS, CDR2 FNYEAQ. Unmatched junction bases numbered 6, after V lost 1 base and J lost 3 bases. The CDR3 sequence is 15 residues long. The CDR3 DNA follows: TGTGCCAGCAGCTTAGAATCCAGGGGGAGCTACGAGCAGTACTTC. Amino acid sequence: CASSLESRGSYEQYF.

V usage is TRBV7-2 and J usage is TRBJ2-7; 7 nucleotides line up with TRBD1. The germline gives CDR1 SGHTA, CDR2 FQGNSA. The CDR3 covers 15 residues. The ends lost 6 bases at V and 3 bases at J; junction bases unmatched: 11. CDR3: CASSLGGQNNYEQYF. DNA of the CDR3: TGTGCCAGCAGTCTAGGGGGACAGAATAACTACGAGCAGTACTTC. The full variable domain, its missing parts supplied by reference TRBV7-2 and TRBJ2-7, is GAGVSQSPSNKVTEKGKDVELRCDPISGHTALYWYRQSLGQGLEFLIYFQGNSAPDKSGLPSDRFSAERTGGSVSTLTIQRTQQEDSAVYLCASSLGGQNNYEQYFGPGTRLTVT.

V is TRBV15 and J is TRBJ2-1; possibly TRBD1 for D (6 bases). The CDR3 sequence is 14 residues long. Between the trimmed V and J ends, which lost 6 bases and 3 bases, there was a span of 12 bases. Germline V lookup: CDR1 LNHNV, CDR2 YYDKDF (reference sequence). CDR3 amino acids: CATRGDNLYNEQFF. CDR3 DNA sequence: TGTGCCACCAGGGGGGACAACCTCTACAATGAGCAGTTCTTC.

V usage is TRBV9 and J usage is TRBJ2-5; perhaps TRBD2 as D (6 bases). The assigned J gene may be wrong: the sequence end matches TRBJ2-7 better. The germline V gene encodes CDR1 SGDLS and CDR2 YYNGEE. The CDR3 has 15 residues. CDR3 coding DNA: TGTGCCAGCAGCGTAGATGCCGGGACTGCCTACGAGCAGTACTTC. Its translation: CASSVDAGTAYEQYF.

Only one count was recorded for this clone. V usage is TRBV30 and J usage is TRBJ2-3, with D perhaps matching TRBD2 (6 bases). CDR3 size: 16 residues. V lost 0 bases and J lost 3, with 16 bases in between. CDR1 is GTSNPN, CDR2 SVGIG, per germline (reference sequence). The DNA for the CDR3 is TGTGCCTGGAGTGTACGTGTGGTAGCGGATACAGATACGCAGTATTTT. Translation gives CAWSVRVVADTDTQYF.

The CDR3 nucleotides read TGTGCCAGCAGCCCTGGAGCCCTCAGTACAGAGACCCAGTACTTC. Its translation: CASSPGALSTETQYF. The rearrangement links TRBV27 to TRBJ2-5; D gene unclear. V was cut by 6 bases and J by 4 bases, with 18 bases left in between. The CDR3 sequence is 15 residues long. Looked up from germline, CDR1 is MNHEY and CDR2 is SMNVEV (reference sequence).

The V gene is TRBV19, the J gene TRBJ1-1, with 9 bases lining up with TRBD1. With V trimmed by 5 bases and J by 13 bases, 8 bases remained unmatched. The CDR3 totals 12 residues. CDR1 and CDR2 (germline): LNHDA, SQIVND (reference sequence). This CDR3 reads CASSPGTGMDFF. The CDR3 coding sequence is TGTGCCAGTAGTCCTGGGACAGGGATGGATTTCTTT.

CDR3 protein: CASRRGGVNQPQHF. The CDR3 region has the DNA TGCGCCAGCAGACGGGGGGGCGTAAATCAGCCCCAGCATTTT. The genes are TRBV5-1 and TRBJ1-5; maybe TRBD1 (6 bases). Germline V gives CDR1 SGHRS, CDR2 YFSETQ. V was pared by 5 bases and J by 4 bases, with 13 bases between. The CDR3 has 14 amino acids.

The V gene is TRBV7-9, the J gene TRBJ2-5; 8 positions agree with TRBD1. The end of the DNA fits TRBJ2-7 better, so the J call may be wrong. Germline lookup yields CDR1 SEHNR and CDR2 FQNEAQ (reference sequence). The CDR3 contains 15 residues. CDR3 bases: TGTGCCAGCAGCTTGACCGGGACAGGTTCATACGAGCAGTACTTC. It encodes CASSLTGTGSYEQYF.